This T cell receptor beta chain was obtained from a study of T cell responses to AZD1222 COVID-19 vaccine. Profiling relied on immunoSEQ multiplex PCR, and the TCRdb table lists in-frame clones only, not all of them. The profile covers some 110,000 clones, with roughly nine tenths appearing a single time and around 3.3% taken by the ten largest. The study's findings and limits: The donor group comprised mostly white British people and more females; the analysis possibly underestimated clonal diversity. Samples come after the peak T cell response, not at day 14. Vaccine-associated CD4 TCRs spanned spike, dominant at 160-218 and 743-854. Unmutated variant regions are reportedly the target of nearly half of TCRs that are spike-specific.

Notes on this clone: The antigen remains undetermined.

V was pared by 5 bases and J by 6 bases, with 17 bases between. Per germline, CDR1 MNHEY and CDR2 SVGAGI. CDR3 length equals 15 residues. This receptor was taken from an adult in good health. Material: peripheral blood, obtained on day 0 of AZD1222 vaccination. The chain employs TRBV6-5 and TRBJ2-1, with a possible D match to TRBD2 (7 bases). This CDR3 is CASSTGAGALNEQFF. For the CDR3, the DNA is TGTGCCAGCAGTACGGGGGCGGGGGCCCTCAATGAGCAGTTCTTC.